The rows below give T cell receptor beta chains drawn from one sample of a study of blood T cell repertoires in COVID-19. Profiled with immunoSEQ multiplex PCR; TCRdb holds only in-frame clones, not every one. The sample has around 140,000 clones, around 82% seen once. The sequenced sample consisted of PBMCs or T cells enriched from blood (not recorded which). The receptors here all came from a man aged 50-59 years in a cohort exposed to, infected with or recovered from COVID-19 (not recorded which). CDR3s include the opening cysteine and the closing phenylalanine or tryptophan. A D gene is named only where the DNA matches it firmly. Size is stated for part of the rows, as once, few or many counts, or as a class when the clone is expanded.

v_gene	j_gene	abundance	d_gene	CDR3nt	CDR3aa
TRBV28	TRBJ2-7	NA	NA	TGTGCCAGCAGTTCCCTTAGTGGGACTCCCCTGGCGCAGTACTTC	CASSSLSGTPLAQYF
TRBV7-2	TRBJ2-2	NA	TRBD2	TGTGCCAGCAGCATAATGACTAGCGTCGGGGAGCTGTTTTTT	CASSIMTSVGELFF
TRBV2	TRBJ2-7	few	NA	TGTGCCAGCAGTGACGGGAGTATCGACGAGCAGTACTTC	CASSDGSIDEQYF
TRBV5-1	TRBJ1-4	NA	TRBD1	TGCGCCAGCGGACCGGGACAGCCTAATGAAAAACTGTTTTTT	CASGPGQPNEKLFF
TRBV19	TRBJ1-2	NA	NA	TGTGCCAGTAGCTCAGGGAATTTCTATGGCTACACCTTC	CASSSGNFYGYTF
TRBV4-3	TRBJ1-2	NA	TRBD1	TGCGCCAGCAGCACGCGCGGACAGGGTCGGAACTATGGCTACACCTTC	CASSTRGQGRNYGYTF
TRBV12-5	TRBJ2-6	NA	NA	TGTGCTAGTGGTTTTCGCTCTGGGGCCAACGTCCTGACTTTC	CASGFRSGANVLTF
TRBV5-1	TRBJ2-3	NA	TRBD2	TGCGCCAGCAGCTTATGGAGCGGGGGGCGAACAGATACGCAGTATTTT	CASSLWSGGRTDTQYF
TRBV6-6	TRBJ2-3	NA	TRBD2	TGTGCCAGCAGTTACGCTAGCGGGGGGGCAGATACGCAGTATTTT	CASSYASGGADTQYF
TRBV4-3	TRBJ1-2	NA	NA	TGCGCCAGCAGCCAAGATCAGGGGCCCAGTTATGGCTACACCTTC	CASSQDQGPSYGYTF
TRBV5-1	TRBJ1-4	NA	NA	TGCGCCAGCAGGCCCGGATCCGGGGTGGTCTATGAAAAACTGTTTTTT	CASRPGSGVVYEKLFF
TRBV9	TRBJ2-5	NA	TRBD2	TGTGCCAGCAGCTCTCGACTAGCGGGGATAGAGACCCAGTACTTC	CASSSRLAGIETQYF
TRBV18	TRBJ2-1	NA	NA	TGTGCCACGTTAGCTCGGGAACTTCCTTACAATGAGCAGTTCTTC	CATLARELPYNEQFF
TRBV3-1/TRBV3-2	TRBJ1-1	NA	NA	TGTGCCAGCAGCCAAAGGGACACCCTGGGAGAAGCTTTCTTT	CASSQRDTLGEAFF
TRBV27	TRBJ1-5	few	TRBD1	TGTGCCAGCGGGAGACAGGGGATGAATCAGCCCCAGCATTTT	CASGRQGMNQPQHF
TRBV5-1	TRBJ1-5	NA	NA	TGCGCCAGCAGCCACCGGAAGGGGGGGGAGCCCCAGCATTTT	CASSHRKGGEPQHF
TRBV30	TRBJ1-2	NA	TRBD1	TGTGCCTGGAGTGCCGTGCGGACAGGCGCTGCTGGCTACACCTTC	CAWSAVRTGAAGYTF
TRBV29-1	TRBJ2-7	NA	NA	TGCAGCGTTCAGGACGGACTCTCCTACGAGCAGTACTTC	CSVQDGLSYEQYF
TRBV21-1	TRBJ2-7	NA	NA	TGTGCCAGCAGCAAGAGACTAGTATATCTTAACGTTCGCTCCTACGAGCAGTACTTC	CASSKRLVYLNVRSYEQYF
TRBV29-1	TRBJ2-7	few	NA	TGCAGCGTTGAAGATCTTAGACAGGTCTATTCCTCCTACGAGCAGTACTTC	CSVEDLRQVYSSYEQYF
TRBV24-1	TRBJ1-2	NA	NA	TGTGCCACCATCCCCGACACCTTC	CATIPDTF
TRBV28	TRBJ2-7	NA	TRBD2	TGTGCCAGCAGGGGACTAGCCTACGAGCAGTACTTC	CASRGLAYEQYF
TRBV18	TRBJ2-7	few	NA	TGTGCCAGCTCGAGCGGCCCCTACGAGCAGTACTTC	CASSSGPYEQYF
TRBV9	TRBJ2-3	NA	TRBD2	TGTGCCAGCAGCGTATATCCGGCGGGACTAGCGGGAGGGTTCCCAGATACGCAGTATTTT	CASSVYPAGLAGGFPDTQYF
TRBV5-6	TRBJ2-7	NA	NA	TGTGCCAGCAGCTGGCGTGGGCTAGTGGACAGTAACTACGAGCAGTACTTC	CASSWRGLVDSNYEQYF
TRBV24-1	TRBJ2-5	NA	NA	TGTGCCACCGGAGACGGCGGCGCCCAGTACTTC	CATGDGGAQYF
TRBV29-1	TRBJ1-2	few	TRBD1	TGCAGTGGACAGGGGGCGAATGGCTACACCTTC	CSGQGANGYTF
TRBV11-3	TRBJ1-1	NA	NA	TGTGCCAGCAGCTTAGATGGGGCCACTGAAGCTTTCTTT	CASSLDGATEAFF
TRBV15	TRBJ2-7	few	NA	TGTGCCACCAGCAGTTGGGACAACACCTACGAGCAGTACTTC	CATSSWDNTYEQYF
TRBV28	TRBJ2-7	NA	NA	TGTGCCAGCAGGGGCGAAGCCTACGAGCAGTACTTC	CASRGEAYEQYF
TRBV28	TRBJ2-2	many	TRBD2	TGTGCCAGCAGTTTTCTCGATAGCGGGAGTGACGGGGAGCTGTTTTTT	CASSFLDSGSDGELFF
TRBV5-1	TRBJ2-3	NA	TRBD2	TGCGCCAGCAGCCCAGGACTAGCCGCAGATACGCAGTATTTT	CASSPGLAADTQYF
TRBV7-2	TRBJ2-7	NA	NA	TGTGCCAGCAGCCTCACAGGGATTCACGAGCAGTACTTC	CASSLTGIHEQYF
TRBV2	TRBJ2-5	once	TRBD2	TGTGCCAGCATTGGACCTAGCGGGGCACTTAGCAAAGAGACCCAGTACTTC	CASIGPSGALSKETQYF
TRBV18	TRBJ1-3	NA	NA	TGTGCCAGCTCACAACAGGCTACTGGAAACACCATATATTTT	CASSQQATGNTIYF
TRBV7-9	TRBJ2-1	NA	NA	TGTGCCAGCAGCTTCTCGGGGGCCTACAATGAGCAGTTCTTC	CASSFSGAYNEQFF
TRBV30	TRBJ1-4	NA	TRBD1	TGTGCCTGGAGTCCGGGACAGAATGAAAAACTGTTTTTT	CAWSPGQNEKLFF
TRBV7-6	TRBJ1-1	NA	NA	TGTGCCAGCAGCTTAGAGGGGTCGGGAGACACTGAAGCTTTCTTT	CASSLEGSGDTEAFF
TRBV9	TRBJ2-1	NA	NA	TGTGCCAGCAGCGTAGGGCCGATCCCTAATGAGCAGTTCTTC	CASSVGPIPNEQFF
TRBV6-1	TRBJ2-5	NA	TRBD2	TGTGCCAGCAGTGAAGCGGGGGGAGGGTCGGGACGGACCCAGTACTTC	CASSEAGGGSGRTQYF
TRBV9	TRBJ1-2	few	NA	TGTGCCAGCAGCAAAGGCCTAGGGGGAAAGGACTTC	CASSKGLGGKDF
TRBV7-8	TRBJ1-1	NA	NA	TGTGCCAGCAGCTTAGATCGGTCGGGGGAAGCTTTCTTT	CASSLDRSGEAFF
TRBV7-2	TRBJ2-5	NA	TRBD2	TGTGCCAGCAGCCGGCGGGTTGCGGGGGGGCGTCGGGGTGAGACCCAGTACTTC	CASSRRVAGGRRGETQYF
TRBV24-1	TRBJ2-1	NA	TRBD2	TGTGCCACCAGTGAGGGGGGACTATCCGATGAGCAGTTCTTC	CATSEGGLSDEQFF
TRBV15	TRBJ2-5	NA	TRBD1	TGTGCCACCAGCAACACAGGGGGTAGTTCGGAGACCCAGTACTTC	CATSNTGGSSETQYF